Listed here are 26 T cell receptor beta chains from one sample, sequenced in a study of blood T cell repertoires in COVID-19. Generated by immunoSEQ multiplex PCR, the TCRdb table keeps only in-frame clones and is missing some. The table records about 160,000 clones, approximately 81% of them present only once. Material for sequencing was PBMCs or T cells enriched from blood (not recorded which). Receptors were obtained from a woman aged 45-59 years who had recovered from COVID-19.

The chain carries TRBV27 and TRBJ1-5, with TRBD1 matching over 10 bases. Germline V gene sequence: CDR1 MNHEY, CDR2 SMNVEV (reference sequence). The CDR3 totals 12 residues. J lost 6 bases, V lost 8 bases, and 1 base had no gene match. The CDR3 DNA sequence: TGTGCCAGCCGGACAGGGGGTCAGCCCCAGCATTTT. Residues: CASRTGGQPQHF.

The rearrangement links TRBV3-1 (or the pseudogene TRBV3-2) to TRBJ2-1; 8 bases are a match to TRBD2. Germline assignment: CDR1 LGHDT and CDR2 YNNKEL (reference sequence). The CDR3 runs 14 residues. J was trimmed by 10 bases and V by 6 bases; bases with no gene match: 11. As DNA, the CDR3 is TGTGCCAGCAGGCAAACCGGGAGGGCCACGGAGCAGTTCTTC. Amino acid sequence: CASRQTGRATEQFF.

This clone was recorded once. The CDR3 region is CASSEIGGVWEKLFF. The DNA of the CDR3 is TGTGCCAGCAGTGAAATTGGAGGGGTTTGGGAAAAACTGTTTTTT. The J gene is TRBJ1-4, the V gene TRBV2; TRBD1 might be the D (5 bases). V lost 2 bases and J 8 bases, leaving 15 bases between the germline ends. This CDR3 spans 15 amino acids. CDR1 is SNHLY, CDR2 FYNNEI, per germline.

The rearrangement uses TRBV9 and TRBJ1-5; D may be TRBD1 (5 bases). The ends were cut back, 4 bases at V and 6 bases at J, with 14 bases in the middle. CDR3 size: 14 residues. The germline CDR1 and CDR2 sequences are SGDLS and YYNGEE. CDR3 sequence: CASSQSGEAQPQHF. Written as DNA, the CDR3 is TGTGCCAGCAGCCAATCGGGGGAGGCTCAGCCCCAGCATTTT.

The chain employs TRBV11-3 and TRBJ2-1; 12 nucleotides align to TRBD2. This CDR3 has 15 amino acids. Germline CDR1 SGHNT, CDR2 YENEEA. With 3 bases clipped from V and 7 bases from J, the junction kept 4 bases outside the gene matches. Here the CDR3 reads CASSLTSGSGNEQFF. For the CDR3, the DNA is TGTGCCAGCAGCTTGACTAGCGGGAGTGGAAATGAGCAGTTCTTC.

The CDR3 loop is CASRQYRDGTEAFF. The CDR3 DNA is TGTGCCAGCCGACAGTACAGGGATGGCACTGAAGCTTTCTTT. V usage is TRBV6-5 and J usage is TRBJ1-1, with D tentatively TRBD1 (6 bases). The V gene lost 8 bases and the J gene lost 4 bases, with 17 bases spanning the gap. The CDR3 consists of 14 residues. Germline V lookup: CDR1 MNHEY, CDR2 SVGAGI.

This clone was counted a single time. The chain employs TRBV21-1 and TRBJ1-5. TRBV21-1 is deemed a pseudogene. The CDR3 loop spans 12 amino acids. The CDR3 sequence is CASSQRHQPQHF. The DNA for the CDR3 is TGTGCCAGCAGCCAGAGGCATCAGCCCCAGCATTTT.

The chain carries TRBV19 and TRBJ1-6; the D is unclear. Germline loops: CDR1 LNHDA, CDR2 SQIVND (reference sequence). With 5 bases removed from V and 8 bases from J, the gap between germline ends came to 10 bases. CDR3 size: 13 residues. The CDR3 DNA sequence: TGTGCCAGTAGTGCACTCCCGGATTCACCCCTCCACTTT. Protein: CASSALPDSPLHF.

The chain uses TRBV5-6 and TRBJ1-1; no definite D call. Trimming pared 1 base from V and 7 bases from J, leaving 8 bases between. CDR3 length: 12 residues. Germline V gene lookup returns CDR1 SGHDT and CDR2 YYEEEE. This chain's CDR3 is CASSLWQVEAFF. The CDR3 coding sequence is TGTGCCAGCAGCTTGTGGCAGGTTGAAGCTTTCTTT. The full variable domain, with the rest looked up from reference TRBV5-6 and TRBJ1-1, is DAGVTQSPTHLIKTRGQQVTLRCSPKSGHDTVSWYQQALGQGPQFIFQYYEEEERQRGNFPDRFSGHQFPNYSSELNVNALLLGDSALYLCASSLWQVEAFFGQGTRLTVV.

V and J are TRBV5-6 and TRBJ2-7; maybe TRBD1 (5 bases). The CDR3 loop spans 15 amino acids. CDR1 is SGHDT and CDR2 is YYEEEE in the germline V gene. The V end was cut by 0 bases, the J end by 0 bases, with 10 bases between. CDR3 protein: CASSLAGSPSYEQYF. The CDR3 bases are TGTGCCAGCAGCTTGGCAGGGTCCCCCTCCTACGAGCAGTACTTC.

This clone appeared a single time. The V call is TRBV21-1, the J call TRBJ2-5; the table's D call, TRBD2, was not checked against the DNA. TRBV21-1 is classified as a pseudogene. This CDR3 has 12 residues. The CDR3 sequence: CASTRPRQTQYF. Here the CDR3 DNA reads TGTGCCAGCACCCGACCTAGACAGACCCAGTACTTC.

The chain recombines TRBV18 with TRBJ2-1, with D possibly TRBD1 on 5 matching bases. Deletions cut 6 bases from V and 5 bases from J, with 11 bases between. The CDR3 has 13 amino acids. CDR1 is KGHSH and CDR2 is LQKENI in the germline V gene. DNA for the CDR3: TGTGCCAGCTCTCCCACAGGAAACAATGAGCAGTTCTTC. Its translation is CASSPTGNNEQFF.

V and J are TRBV14 and TRBJ1-4, with D maybe TRBD1 (6 bases). The V end lost 3 bases, the J end lost 4 bases, and 15 bases lay between the germline ends. The CDR3 consists of 16 residues. Germline V lookup: CDR1 SGHDN, CDR2 FVKESK. The CDR3 protein is CASSQGTGIRNEKLFF. The CDR3 region has the DNA TGTGCCAGCAGCCAGGGAACAGGGATTCGTAATGAAAAACTGTTTTTT.

V and J are TRBV2 and TRBJ2-1; TRBD1 aligns across 8 bases. V shed 5 bases, J shed 2 bases, and the junction held 5 bases outside the gene matches. The CDR3 has 15 amino acids. Germline assignment: CDR1 SNHLY and CDR2 FYNNEI. The CDR3 bases are TGTGCCAGCAGTCAGGACAGGGCCCCCTACAATGAGCAGTTCTTC. Amino acid sequence: CASSQDRAPYNEQFF.

The genes are TRBV14 and TRBJ1-4, with D possibly matching TRBD1 (5 bases). The germline CDR1 and CDR2 sequences are SGHDN and FVKESK. This CDR3 contains 14 residues. Trimming took 4 bases from V and 3 from J, leaving 9 bases between them. The CDR3 spells CASSPTGPNEKLFF. DNA of the CDR3: TGTGCCAGCAGCCCCACAGGTCCTAATGAAAAACTGTTTTTT.

The chain has TRBV9 and TRBJ1-2; D is possibly TRBD1 (6 bases). Germline V gene sequence: CDR1 SGDLS, CDR2 YYNGEE. The CDR3 has 13 residues. Trimming left V 0 bases short and J 8 bases short, with 11 bases between. Here the CDR3 reads CASSVVSGGGYTF. In DNA, the CDR3 is TGTGCCAGCAGCGTAGTGTCGGGGGGCGGCTACACCTTC.

The gene calls are TRBV5-4 and TRBJ1-2; TRBD1 matches 7 bases. Trimming removed 0 bases from V and 1 base from J; junction bases left unmatched: 6. The V gene's germline CDR1 is SGHNT and CDR2 YYREEE (reference sequence). The CDR3 sequence is 16 residues long. CDR3 in DNA: TGTGCCAGCAGCTTGGGACAGGGAGCCCGTAACTATGGCTACACCTTC. Protein product: CASSLGQGARNYGYTF.

The chain has TRBV28 and TRBJ2-1; D possibly corresponds to TRBD2 (6 bases). The CDR3 extends over 13 amino acids. Germline V gene lookup returns CDR1 MDHEN and CDR2 SYDVKM. Trimming removed 8 bases from V and 2 bases from J, with 10 bases in between. The CDR3 loop reads CASWEDTYNEQFF. The CDR3 coding sequence is TGTGCCAGCTGGGAGGACACCTACAATGAGCAGTTCTTC.

This rearrangement joins TRBV4-3 to TRBJ1-3, with no clear D. Germline assignment: CDR1 LGHNA and CDR2 YSLEER. Trimming removed 0 bases from V and 0 bases from J, with 12 bases in between. The CDR3 has 17 amino acids. The CDR3 DNA reads TGCGCCAGCAGCCAAGATAGCCTGCTTAGCTCTGGAAACACCATATATTTT. Amino acids: CASSQDSLLSSGNTIYF.

The genes are TRBV4-2 and TRBJ2-1; 14 positions agree with TRBD2. This CDR3 region has 19 residues. Germline-derived CDR1 and CDR2 are LGHNA and YNFKEQ. The ends lost 2 bases at V and 5 bases at J; junction bases unmatched: 11. In DNA, the CDR3 is TGTGCCAGCAGCCAATCAATTGGGACTAGCGGGAGCATCGACAATGAGCAGTTCTTC. Amino acid sequence: CASSQSIGTSGSIDNEQFF.

The J gene is TRBJ1-6, the V gene TRBV5-1, with 12 bases aligning to TRBD1. The length of the CDR3 is 17 residues. Trimming took 5 bases from V and 3 from J; bases not matched to a gene: 6. CDR1 and CDR2 from the germline V gene are SGHRS and YFSETQ. CDR3 amino acids: CASRPGTGGGYNSPLHF. CDR3 bases: TGCGCCAGCAGACCCGGGACAGGGGGCGGCTATAATTCACCCCTCCACTTT.

V gene TRBV6-5 combines with J gene TRBJ1-2; no clear D gene. Trimming removed 2 bases from V and 7 bases from J, with 11 bases in between. The CDR3 sequence is 13 residues long. Per germline, CDR1 MNHEY and CDR2 SVGAGI. CDR3 region: CASSYKEWAGYTF. The DNA of the CDR3 is TGTGCCAGCAGTTACAAAGAGTGGGCTGGCTACACCTTC.

This sequence joins TRBV7-9 and TRBJ1-2; 8 nucleotides agree with TRBD1. The germline V gene encodes CDR1 SEHNR and CDR2 FQNEAQ (reference sequence). The J segment lost 7 bases and the V segment lost 5 bases, leaving 9 bases of the junction unmatched. The CDR3 is 14 residues long. The CDR3 DNA follows: TGTGCCAGCAGCCCAAGACAGGGGAAGGTTGGCTACACCTTC. It encodes CASSPRQGKVGYTF.

V and J are TRBV9 and TRBJ1-4, with a weak D call TRBD1 (6 bases). CDR1 is SGDLS and CDR2 is YYNGEE in the germline V gene. V dropped 2 bases and J dropped 7 bases, with 12 bases sitting between them. CDR3 size: 14 residues. The CDR3 bases are TGTGCCAGCAGCGTGGACAACAGGGCTGAAAAACTGTTTTTT. This translates into CASSVDNRAEKLFF.

In the case of this clone: Different DNA sequences within this sample yield the same CDR3. The chain uses TRBV6-2 or TRBV6-3 and TRBJ2-7; 7 bases line up with TRBD2. Looked up from germline, CDR1 is MNHEY and CDR2 is SVGEGT. The CDR3 is 14 residues long. V gave up 2 bases and J gave up 1 base; unmatched junction bases: 2. CDR3 in amino acids: CASSYSGVSYEQYF. DNA for the CDR3: TGTGCCAGCAGTTACAGCGGGGTGTCCTACGAGCAGTACTTC.

The rearrangement joins TRBV7-9 to TRBJ2-1; TRBD2 agrees at 9 bases. This CDR3 has 17 residues. The germline V gene has CDR1 SEHNR and CDR2 FQNEAQ (reference sequence). V lost 6 bases, J lost 4 bases, and 13 bases stayed unmatched. The CDR3 bases are TGTGCCAGCAGGCCACCCTTTCGACTAGCGGTATACAATGAGCAGTTCTTC. Translation: CASRPPFRLAVYNEQFF. The entire variable domain, with the rest obtained from reference TRBV7-9 and TRBJ2-1, is as follows: DTGVSQNPRHKITKRGQNVTFRCDPISEHNRLYWYRQTLGQGPEFLTYFQNEAQLEKSRLLSDRFSAERPKGSFSTLEIQRTEQGDSAMYLCASRPPFRLAVYNEQFFGPGTRLTVL.